Each of the 30 T cell receptor beta chains below was sequenced from the same sample in a study of radiotherapy plus CTLA-4 blockade in lung cancer. TCRdb keeps only in-frame clones here, not all; method: immunoSEQ multiplex PCR. This repertoire shows about 51,000 clones, 75% to 80% found once; its top ten account for about 2.4%. This material consisted of peripheral blood, taken from a patient treated with radiotherapy plus ipilimumab. Receptors originate from a human donor with non-small cell lung cancer whose response to radiotherapy plus ipilimumab could not be evaluated.

J is TRBJ1-2 and V is TRBV4-3, with 9 bases matching TRBD1. Germline CDR1 and CDR2: LGHNA and YSLEER. This CDR3 is 15 amino acids long. V lost 1 base, J lost 7 bases, and 7 bases stayed unmatched. CDR3 coding DNA: TGCGCCAGCAGCCAAGCTTTCACAGGGGGCTTTGGCTACACCTTC. Protein sequence: CASSQAFTGGFGYTF.

The V call is TRBV2, the J call TRBJ2-5, with 7 positions matching TRBD2. J gave up 4 bases and V 1 base, and 3 bases lay outside the gene matches. In germline, CDR1 is SNHLY, CDR2 FYNNEI. The CDR3 is 14 residues long. CDR3 protein: CASSEVREGETQYF. CDR3 in DNA: TGTGCCAGCAGTGAAGTAAGGGAGGGAGAGACCCAGTACTTC.

The chain has TRBV5-1 and TRBJ2-4, with 9 bases that match TRBD1. Per the germline V gene, CDR1 is SGHRS and CDR2 is YFSETQ. The CDR3 is 16 residues long. Trimming cost V 1 base and J 7 bases; bases outside gene matches: 9. The CDR3 spells CASSLSISGTGNIQYF. CDR3 sequence (DNA): TGCGCCAGCAGCTTGTCGATATCCGGGACAGGGAACATTCAGTACTTC.

V is TRBV5-5 and J is TRBJ2-7, with 14 bases lining up with TRBD2. Germline V gene data show CDR1 as SGHKS and CDR2 as YYEKEE (reference sequence). The CDR3 consists of 14 residues. V was clipped by 4 bases and J by 6 bases; unmatched bases: 3. CDR3 bases: TGTGCCAGCAGCCTCGGGACTAGCGGGAGCGAGCAGTACTTC. Residues: CASSLGTSGSEQYF.

For the CDR3, the DNA is TGCGCCAGCAGCTTTTCGGAGGGGGCATACGAGCAGTACTTC. As protein: CASSFSEGAYEQYF. V usage is TRBV5-1 and J usage is TRBJ2-7, with D perhaps matching TRBD1 (7 bases). The CDR3 covers 14 residues. Trimming left V 2 bases short and J 4 bases short, with 13 bases between. Germline CDR1 reads SGHRS; CDR2 reads YFSETQ.

This chain joins TRBV11-3 and TRBJ2-7; the match to TRBD1 covers 11 bases. The germline gives CDR1 SGHNT, CDR2 YENEEA. V lost 3 bases and J lost 7; bases outside the gene matches: 2. The CDR3 is 13 residues long. Written as DNA, the CDR3 is TGTGCCAGCAGCTTGGGGACAGGGGGTGAGCAGTACTTC. Protein sequence: CASSLGTGGEQYF.

This clone was seen just once. The rearrangement joins TRBV7-9 to TRBJ2-2, with D perhaps matching TRBD1 (6 bases). The CDR3 is made up of 14 amino acids. Deletions cut 5 bases from V and 3 bases from J, with 10 bases between. The germline gives CDR1 SEHNR, CDR2 FQNEAQ (reference sequence). The CDR3, as DNA: TGTGCCAGCAGCAGTACAGGGCACACCGGGGAGCTGTTTTTT. Protein: CASSSTGHTGELFF.

This sequence joins TRBV4-1 and TRBJ1-4; D uncertain. Germline V gene sequence: CDR1 MGHRA, CDR2 YSYEKL. V shed 0 bases and J shed 2 bases, with 10 bases lying between them. This CDR3 spans 16 amino acids. This CDR3 is CASSQDPAGTNEKLFF. In DNA form, the CDR3 reads TGCGCCAGCAGCCAAGACCCGGCGGGGACTAATGAAAAACTGTTTTTT.

The chain links TRBV2 to TRBJ2-1; 10 positions agree with TRBD2. CDR1 is SNHLY, CDR2 FYNNEI, per germline. Trimming at V came to 6 bases and at J to 16 bases, leaving 12 bases not matched to a gene. The CDR3 sequence is 13 residues long. The CDR3: CASRALLAGVVFF. CDR3 DNA: TGTGCCAGCAGGGCTCTCCTAGCGGGAGTTGTATTCTTC.

V and J are TRBV11-1 and TRBJ1-2; no definite D call. Trimming removed 4 bases from V and 4 bases from J, with 7 bases in between. The CDR3 extends over 12 amino acids. Germline CDR1 SGHAT, CDR2 FQDESV (reference sequence). CDR3 protein: CASSWAGYGYTF. CDR3 coding DNA: TGTGCCAGCAGCTGGGCGGGCTATGGCTACACCTTC. The full variable domain, in which reference TRBV11-1 and TRBJ1-2 provide the parts outside the CDR3, is EAEVAQSPRYKITEKSQAVAFWCDPISGHATLYWYRQILGQGPELLVQFQDESVVDDSQLPKDRFSAERLKGVDSTLKIQPAELGDSAMYLCASSWAGYGYTFGSGTRLTVV.

The chain employs TRBV19 and TRBJ2-3, with 8 bases lining up with TRBD2. This CDR3 is 16 amino acids long. The germline V gene encodes CDR1 LNHDA and CDR2 SQIVND (reference sequence). Unmatched junction bases numbered 8, after V lost 3 bases and J lost 3 bases. CDR3 nucleotide sequence: TGTGCCAGTAGTATCAGGATAGCGGGACGAACAGATACGCAGTATTTT. Translating gives CASSIRIAGRTDTQYF.

This clone was found once. The V call is TRBV27, the J call TRBJ2-5, with a possible D match to TRBD2 (6 bases). Germline V gene sequence: CDR1 MNHEY, CDR2 SMNVEV (reference sequence). The ends were cut back, 2 bases at V and 2 bases at J, with 15 bases in the middle. CDR3 length: 16 amino acids. The CDR3 region is CASSLLGGAVQETQYF. CDR3 nucleotide sequence: TGTGCCAGCAGTTTACTCGGGGGTGCCGTTCAAGAGACCCAGTACTTC.

The chain has TRBV4-1 and TRBJ2-7; possible D gene TRBD1, 5 bases. Germline V gene sequence: CDR1 MGHRA, CDR2 YSYEKL. CDR3 length equals 16 residues. The V gene lost 4 bases and the J gene lost 1 base, with 17 bases spanning the gap. The CDR3 sequence: CASSPKVDTQSYEQYF. The CDR3 region has the DNA TGCGCCAGCAGCCCCAAGGTGGACACACAATCCTACGAGCAGTACTTC.

The genes are TRBV5-6 and TRBJ2-3, with a tentative D call TRBD1 (6 bases). Trimming took off 0 bases at V and 1 base at J, with 6 bases between the two ends. Germline V gene lookup returns CDR1 SGHDT and CDR2 YYEEEE. This CDR3 comprises 14 residues. Here the CDR3 reads CASSLDRGTDTQYF. The CDR3 coding sequence is TGTGCCAGCAGCTTGGACAGGGGCACAGATACGCAGTATTTT. The whole variable domain, remainder taken from reference TRBV5-6 and TRBJ2-3, is DAGVTQSPTHLIKTRGQQVTLRCSPKSGHDTVSWYQQALGQGPQFIFQYYEEEERQRGNFPDRFSGHQFPNYSSELNVNALLLGDSALYLCASSLDRGTDTQYFGPGTRLTVL.

The CDR3 bases are TGTGCCAGCAGATCACCCGGGACAGGGTACGAGCAGTACTTC. Its protein product is CASRSPGTGYEQYF. The chain combines TRBV27 with TRBJ2-7, with TRBD1 identical over 9 bases. V was clipped by 6 bases and J by 4 bases; unmatched bases: 7. The CDR3 spans 14 residues. CDR1 and CDR2 (germline): MNHEY, SMNVEV (reference sequence).

CDR3 coding DNA: TGTGCCAGCAGCTTCCCCGTCGGCACAGATACGCAGTATTTT. It yields the protein CASSFPVGTDTQYF. The V call is TRBV11-2, the J call TRBJ2-3; D not certain. Germline CDR1 and CDR2: SGHAT and FQNNGV. The CDR3 runs 14 residues. Trimming removed 3 bases from V and 1 base from J, with 8 bases in between.

As DNA, the CDR3 is TGCGCCAGCAGTTATAGTCCTCGCGACAATGAGCAGTTCTTC. It translates to CASSYSPRDNEQFF. V is TRBV5-1 and J is TRBJ2-1; D gene unclear. Germline-derived CDR1 and CDR2 are SGHRS and YFSETQ. The CDR3 is 14 residues long. V was cut by 5 bases and J by 5 bases, with 14 bases left in between.

The V call is TRBV28, the J call TRBJ2-7, with TRBD1 identical over 8 bases. Germline loops: CDR1 MDHEN, CDR2 SYDVKM. The junction had 9 bases not matched to a gene; V was cut back by 1 base and J by 1 base. This CDR3 comprises 17 residues. CDR3 bases: TGTGCCAGCAGTTTATACCCCGGACAGGGTGGTTCCTACGAGCAGTACTTC. Translating it yields CASSLYPGQGGSYEQYF.

The rearrangement links TRBV5-6 to TRBJ2-5, with 7 positions matching TRBD1. Germline-derived CDR1 and CDR2 are SGHDT and YYEEEE. V lost 2 bases, J lost 1 base, and 8 bases stayed unmatched. The CDR3 runs 16 residues. DNA for the CDR3: TGTGCCAGCAGCTTCCGGACAGGTGGGGGCCAAGAGACCCAGTACTTC. Its translation is CASSFRTGGGQETQYF.

This chain connects TRBV6-9 to TRBJ2-7; possible D gene TRBD1, 5 bases. The V and J ends lost 8 bases and 6 bases respectively, with 17 bases between them. The CDR3 is 13 amino acids. Germline V gene lookup returns CDR1 MNHGY and CDR2 SVAAGI. The CDR3: CASLRTPTGEQYF. Here the CDR3 DNA reads TGTGCCAGCCTGCGGACCCCCACAGGCGAGCAGTACTTC.

The CDR3: CASSLWGGWNYGYTF. For the CDR3, the DNA is TGTGCCAGCAGCTTATGGGGGGGCTGGAACTATGGCTACACCTTC. The rearrangement links TRBV11-2 to TRBJ1-2; D is possibly TRBD1 (6 bases). V shed 2 bases and J shed 2 bases, with 12 bases lying between them. Germline V lookup: CDR1 SGHAT, CDR2 FQNNGV. This CDR3 spans 15 amino acids. Complete variable domain (other parts from reference TRBV11-2 and TRBJ1-2): EAGVAQSPRYKIIEKRQSVAFWCNPISGHATLYWYQQILGQGPKLLIQFQNNGVVDDSQLPKDRFSAERLKGVDSTLKIQPAKLEDSAVYLCASSLWGGWNYGYTFGSGTRLTVV.

V is TRBV30 and J is TRBJ2-7, with a tentative D call TRBD2 (5 bases). Trimming shortened V by 5 bases and J by 7 bases, and 18 bases separated the two germline ends. There are 13 residues in the CDR3. CDR1 GTSNPN and CDR2 SVGIG come from the germline V gene (reference sequence). CDR3 DNA sequence: TGTGCCTGGGGAGGATTAAGGCCTCGGGAGCAGTACTTC. This translates into CAWGGLRPREQYF.

The chain has TRBV19 and TRBJ2-7; 9 bases match TRBD1. This CDR3 is built from 13 residues. Germline CDR1 reads LNHDA; CDR2 reads SQIVND (reference sequence). The V gene end was trimmed by 6 bases and the J gene end by 7 bases; junction bases not matched to a gene: 7. Written as DNA, the CDR3 is TGTGCCAGTAGCGTACAGGGGGCGGGAGAGCAGTACTTC. Encoded protein: CASSVQGAGEQYF.

This clone was seen only a few times. The chain couples TRBV28 to TRBJ1-5; 7 nucleotides match TRBD1. Trimming at V came to 7 bases and at J to 0 bases, leaving 6 bases not matched to a gene. CDR1 is MDHEN and CDR2 is SYDVKM in the germline V gene. The CDR3 consists of 15 residues. The CDR3 sequence is CASTSTGNSNQPQHF. The CDR3, as DNA: TGTGCCAGCACCTCGACAGGGAATAGCAATCAGCCCCAGCATTTT.

The chain links TRBV5-6 to TRBJ2-1, with D possibly being TRBD2 (5 bases). The CDR3 sequence is 15 residues long. Trimming took off 0 bases at V and 4 bases at J, with 11 bases between the two ends. From germline, CDR1 is SGHDT and CDR2 YYEEEE. The CDR3 spells CASSLGTGSYNEQFF. In DNA, the CDR3 is TGTGCCAGCAGCTTGGGGACGGGGTCATACAATGAGCAGTTCTTC.

The chain joins TRBV5-1 to TRBJ2-2, with D unclear. Germline V gives CDR1 SGHRS, CDR2 YFSETQ. Trimming stripped 4 bases from V and 4 bases from J, with 8 bases between. There are 13 residues in the CDR3. Here the CDR3 reads CASSTPVTGELFF. The CDR3 DNA reads TGCGCCAGCAGCACCCCGGTCACCGGGGAGCTGTTTTTT.

The chain is built from TRBV7-3 and TRBJ2-2, with 11 nucleotides matching TRBD1. This CDR3 is 17 amino acids long. V lost 5 bases, J lost 4 bases, and 9 bases stayed unmatched. Germline-derived CDR1 and CDR2 are SGHTA and FQGTGA. The CDR3 DNA reads as TGTGCCAGCAGCCCCCAACGGACAGGGGGCAGCACCGGGGAGCTGTTTTTT. It encodes CASSPQRTGGSTGELFF.

CDR3 region: CASSANRDSAEQYF. For the CDR3, the DNA is TGTGCCAGCAGCGCGAACCGGGACAGTGCCGAGCAGTACTTC. The chain has TRBV11-2 and TRBJ2-7; 7 nucleotides agree with TRBD1. Per the germline V gene, CDR1 is SGHAT and CDR2 is FQNNGV. The CDR3 covers 14 residues. With 5 bases clipped from V and 6 bases from J, the junction kept 10 bases outside the gene matches.

The chain employs TRBV7-2 and TRBJ2-3; maybe TRBD2 (6 bases). Germline values: CDR1 SGHTA, CDR2 FQGNSA. This CDR3 is built from 14 residues. V lost 0 bases and J 5 bases, leaving 9 bases between the germline ends. CDR3 region: CASSLARDLDTQYF. In DNA, the CDR3 is TGTGCCAGCAGCTTAGCGCGGGACCTAGATACGCAGTATTTT.

This chain links TRBV5-4 with TRBJ2-3; TRBD2 aligns across 9 bases. The V gene end was trimmed by 3 bases and the J gene end by 0 bases; junction bases not matched to a gene: 8. Looked up from germline, CDR1 is SGHNT and CDR2 is YYREEE (reference sequence). The CDR3 has 17 residues. CDR3: CASSSAGGTYSTDTQYF. For the CDR3, the DNA is TGTGCCAGCAGCTCTGCGGGGGGGACGTACAGCACAGATACGCAGTATTTT.